These 27 T cell receptor beta chains were all obtained from the same sample, sequenced in a study of a mutant IDH1 vaccine in newly diagnosed glioma. Their target antigens are unknown. The protocol was immunoSEQ multiplex PCR, while the TCRdb copy is restricted to in-frame clones and leaves out a portion. Among tens of thousands of clones, about four fifths were seen once, and the ten largest hold 10% to 15%. Time point noted: week 35, safety follow-up. Alongside topical imiquimod, each dose of vaccine comprised 300 ug of mutant IDH1 20-mer peptide. The specimen was PBMCs, collected from a glioma patient whose treatment included an IDH1 peptide vaccine. The receptors shown here come from a man aged 18 to 29 with glioma.

The V and J genes are TRBV6-1 and TRBJ2-2; TRBD2 might be the D (5 bases). Trimming took off 6 bases at V and 4 bases at J, with 12 bases between the two ends. Germline lookup yields CDR1 MNHNS and CDR2 SASEGT. The CDR3 is 14 residues long. CDR3 region: CASRLVRGTGELFF. The DNA for the CDR3 is TGTGCCAGCAGACTAGTACGGGGCACCGGGGAGCTGTTTTTT.

The chain uses TRBV18 and TRBJ1-1, with D uncertain. Per germline, CDR1 KGHSH and CDR2 LQKENI. This CDR3 has 14 amino acids. Trimming cost V 4 bases and J 1 base, with 10 bases left between them. DNA for the CDR3: TGTGCCAGCTCACTCTGGACGGAGAACACTGAAGCTTTCTTT. Its protein product is CASSLWTENTEAFF.

V gene TRBV6-5 combines with J gene TRBJ2-3; D is unclear. Germline loops: CDR1 MNHEY, CDR2 SVGAGI. The V gene lost 5 bases and the J gene lost 5 bases, with 11 bases spanning the gap. CDR3 length: 13 amino acids. DNA for the CDR3: TGTGCCAGCAGTCCTATTGTACAAGATACGCAGTATTTT. Translation: CASSPIVQDTQYF.

With regard to this clone: The conserved closing phenylalanine or tryptophan is absent in this CDR3, likely reflecting a read error. Because the CDR3's place on the DNA is in doubt, the DNA is left out and the CDR3 is given as listed by TCRdb. The CDR3 sequence: CASSDISAPGTDEAVL. The genes are TRBV6-1 and TRBJ1-1. In germline, CDR1 is MNHNS, CDR2 SASEGT. The CDR3 comprises 16 residues, both ends counted.

The CDR3 loop reads CASSARGSGANVLTF. CDR3 coding DNA: TGCGCCAGCAGCGCCAGGGGCTCTGGGGCCAACGTCCTGACTTTC. The chain links TRBV5-1 to TRBJ2-6, with a tentative D call TRBD1 (6 bases). Germline values: CDR1 SGHRS, CDR2 YFSETQ. V was shortened by 4 bases and J by 0 bases, with 8 bases between the two germline ends. CDR3 length equals 15 residues.

This sequence joins TRBV6-6 and TRBJ1-2; D is uncertain. The CDR3 consists of 13 residues. Germline V lookup: CDR1 MNHNY, CDR2 SVGAGI (reference sequence). V lost 0 bases, J lost 3 bases, and 5 bases lay in between. This chain's CDR3 is CASSYSGHYGYTF. The CDR3 nucleotides are TGTGCCAGCAGTTACTCTGGCCACTATGGCTACACCTTC.

The V gene is TRBV5-6, the J gene TRBJ2-7, with D unresolved. Trimming stripped 4 bases from V and 0 bases from J, with 17 bases between. This CDR3 region has 16 residues. CDR1 and CDR2 (germline): SGHDT, YYEEEE. The CDR3 region has the DNA TGTGCCAGCAGCCACCCCTTAGCAGTCCCCTCCTACGAGCAGTACTTC. It yields the protein CASSHPLAVPSYEQYF.

This rearrangement joins TRBV7-3 to TRBJ1-2, with 9 bases identical to TRBD1. V trimming: 4 bases; J trimming: 3 bases; junction bases outside the gene matches: 18. This CDR3 region has 19 residues. Germline CDR1 and CDR2: SGHTA and FQGTGA. DNA for the CDR3: TGTGCCAGCAGCTCCTACCAAACCACAGGGGGCAAAAATTACTATGGCTACACCTTC. It translates to CASSSYQTTGGKNYYGYTF.

The chain employs TRBV11-2 and TRBJ2-7, with TRBD2 identical over 7 bases. Germline V gives CDR1 SGHAT, CDR2 FQNNGV. V lost 5 bases and J lost 0; bases outside the gene matches: 13. This CDR3 contains 17 residues. CDR3 nucleotides: TGTGCCAGCAGCCCCTCGGGTGGGGGGGTTTCCTCCTACGAGCAGTACTTC. It codes for CASSPSGGGVSSYEQYF.

The genes are TRBV5-1 and TRBJ1-1; D perhaps matches TRBD1 (6 bases). CDR1 is SGHRS and CDR2 is YFSETQ in the germline V gene. V dropped 4 bases and J dropped 6 bases, with 31 bases sitting between them. The CDR3 spans 19 residues. The CDR3 DNA is TGCGCCAGCAGCCCGGGGGGCGTGAGGGGGAGACTAAATGGTGCTGAAGCTTTCTTT. Protein product: CASSPGGVRGRLNGAEAFF.

This chain links TRBV9 with TRBJ1-1; TRBD1 might be the D (5 bases). The V and J ends lost 0 bases and 0 bases respectively, with 18 bases between them. The germline gives CDR1 SGDLS, CDR2 YYNGEE. The CDR3 covers 18 residues. The DNA for the CDR3 is TGTGCCAGCAGCGTAGGGAGTTTCAGGGAGGGGATGAACACTGAAGCTTTCTTT. Protein sequence: CASSVGSFREGMNTEAFF.

The V gene is TRBV19, the J gene TRBJ1-2; D not certain. The germline gives CDR1 LNHDA, CDR2 SQIVND (reference sequence). The ends were cut back, 2 bases at V and 0 bases at J, with 13 bases in the middle. The CDR3 length is 16 residues. The CDR3: CASSISSALTNYGYTF. DNA for the CDR3: TGTGCCAGTAGTATATCTTCGGCCCTTACTAACTATGGCTACACCTTC.

This clone was counted once. This chain links TRBV7-9 with TRBJ2-7, with 8 bases aligning to TRBD2. Germline V gives CDR1 SEHNR, CDR2 FQNEAQ (reference sequence). Trimming took 5 bases from V and 2 from J; bases not matched to a gene: 8. This CDR3 has 15 residues. The CDR3 DNA is TGTGCCAGCAGCGCGACCGGACTAGCTCCCTACGAGCAGTACTTC. Its protein is CASSATGLAPYEQYF.

In this sample, this clone turned up once. The chain links TRBV5-1 to TRBJ1-1, with unresolved D. V lost 2 bases and J lost 1, with 9 bases in between. This CDR3 has 14 amino acids. Per the germline V gene, CDR1 is SGHRS and CDR2 is YFSETQ. The CDR3 nucleotides are TGCGCCAGCAGCTTCGCCCCAGAGAACACTGAAGCTTTCTTT. As protein: CASSFAPENTEAFF.

The chain carries TRBV2 and TRBJ1-2; no clear D gene. Trimming removed 8 bases at V and 3 bases at J, with 10 bases between. The CDR3 is made up of 12 amino acids. Per the germline V gene, CDR1 is SNHLY and CDR2 is FYNNEI. The CDR3 sequence: CASGSNYYGYTF. The CDR3 DNA follows: TGTGCCAGCGGATCGAACTACTATGGCTACACCTTC.

V usage is TRBV28 and J usage is TRBJ2-1; D is ambiguous. The CDR3 is 14 residues long. Germline-derived CDR1 and CDR2 are MDHEN and SYDVKM. Deletions cut 6 bases from V and 5 bases from J, with 14 bases between. The CDR3 spells CASSSSNSHNEQFF. DNA for the CDR3: TGTGCCAGCAGCTCCAGCAATTCCCACAATGAGCAGTTCTTC.

The chain carries TRBV29-1 and TRBJ2-7; D is undetermined. With 0 bases removed from V and 4 bases from J, the gap between germline ends came to 4 bases. Per the germline V gene, CDR1 is SQVTM and CDR2 is ANQGSEA. This CDR3 comprises 11 residues. The CDR3 nucleotides read TGCAGCGTTGAAGATCCGTACGAGCAGTACTTC. It translates to CSVEDPYEQYF.

The genes are TRBV15 and TRBJ2-7; 8 bases agree with TRBD1. The CDR3 consists of 13 residues. Per germline, CDR1 LNHNV and CDR2 YYDKDF (reference sequence). The V gene end was trimmed by 6 bases and the J gene end by 3 bases; junction bases not matched to a gene: 4. CDR3 region: CATRDRGVYEQYF. The CDR3, as DNA: TGTGCCACCAGAGACAGGGGAGTCTACGAGCAGTACTTC. Full variable domain (rest looked up from reference TRBV15 and TRBJ2-7): DAMVIQNPRYQVTQFGKPVTLSCSQTLNHNVMYWYQQKSSQAPKLLFHYYDKDFNNEADTPDNFQSRRPNTSFCFLDIRSPGLGDTAMYLCATRDRGVYEQYFGPGTRLTVT.

The rearrangement joins TRBV4-2 to TRBJ1-1, with D maybe TRBD1 (6 bases). This CDR3 spans 19 amino acids. V lost 0 bases and J lost 4, with 24 bases in between. CDR1 is LGHNA, CDR2 YNFKEQ, per germline. CDR3 protein: CASSQELGGTTGPFTEAFF. In DNA, the CDR3 is TGTGCCAGCAGCCAAGAACTCGGGGGCACTACAGGGCCCTTCACTGAAGCTTTCTTT.

This clone has just one count. The V and J genes are TRBV18 and TRBJ1-1; 7 bases are shared with TRBD1. J lost 3 bases, V lost 8 bases, and 6 bases had no gene match. This CDR3 comprises 13 residues. CDR1 KGHSH and CDR2 LQKENI come from the germline V gene. The CDR3 spells CASRQGRDTEAFF. CDR3 coding DNA: TGTGCCAGCCGACAGGGAAGGGACACTGAAGCTTTCTTT. Full variable domain (outside the CDR3, taken from reference TRBV18 and TRBJ1-1): NAGVMQNPRHLVRRRGQEARLRCSPMKGHSHVYWYRQLPEEGLKFMVYLQKENIIDESGMPKERFSAEFPKEGPSILRIQQVVRGDSAAYFCASRQGRDTEAFFGQGTRLTVV.

The rearrangement uses TRBV27 and TRBJ1-2; possible D gene TRBD1, 5 bases. CDR1 and CDR2 (germline): MNHEY, SMNVEV (reference sequence). V gave up 4 bases and J gave up 6 bases, with 12 bases separating them. This CDR3 is 13 amino acids long. The CDR3 reads CASSSRTTNGYTF. The DNA for the CDR3 is TGTGCCAGCAGTTCTCGGACAACTAATGGCTACACCTTC.

The chain carries TRBV18 and TRBJ1-6, with 7 bases identical to TRBD1. Germline CDR1 reads KGHSH; CDR2 reads LQKENI. The CDR3 is made up of 15 amino acids. Trimming took 1 base from V and 10 from J; bases not matched to a gene: 7. CDR3 nucleotide sequence: TGTGCCAGCTCACCACAGGGGGCAGGGAGGTCACCCCTCCACTTT. The encoded protein is CASSPQGAGRSPLHF.

V and J are TRBV4-1 and TRBJ1-2; TRBD1 agrees at 7 bases. There are 17 residues in the CDR3. The germline CDR1 and CDR2 sequences are MGHRA and YSYEKL. Trimming cost V 0 bases and J 4 bases; bases outside gene matches: 11. CDR3 DNA: TGCGCCAGCAGCCAAGATCGGGTTTCCAGGGGGTTCTATGGCTACACCTTC. This codes for CASSQDRVSRGFYGYTF.

V gene TRBV2 combines with J gene TRBJ1-1; D call uncertain. This CDR3 is built from 13 residues. CDR1 and CDR2 from the germline V gene are SNHLY and FYNNEI. Trimming stripped 8 bases from V and 5 bases from J, with 15 bases between. The CDR3 spells CASSETRRTEAFF. The CDR3 DNA is TGTGCCAGCTCCGAAACCCGGAGAACTGAAGCTTTCTTT.

V is TRBV6-1 and J is TRBJ2-7; 7 positions agree with TRBD2. The CDR3 is made up of 15 amino acids. Germline-derived CDR1 and CDR2 are MNHNS and SASEGT. V lost 9 bases to trimming and J lost 3 bases; unmatched junction nucleotides: 14. In DNA form, the CDR3 reads TGTGCCAGTTCGATCGTGGGAGGGAATAACTACGAGCAGTACTTC. This translates into CASSIVGGNNYEQYF.

V is TRBV15 and J is TRBJ1-6; D call uncertain. The CDR3 covers 15 residues. V dropped 2 bases and J dropped 3 bases, with 8 bases sitting between them. Looked up from germline, CDR1 is LNHNV and CDR2 is YYDKDF (reference sequence). Here the CDR3 DNA reads TGTGCCACCAGCAGAAAACGGGGCTATAATTCACCCCTCCACTTT. Amino acids: CATSRKRGYNSPLHF. Full variable domain (missing parts from reference TRBV15 and TRBJ1-6): DAMVIQNPRYQVTQFGKPVTLSCSQTLNHNVMYWYQQKSSQAPKLLFHYYDKDFNNEADTPDNFQSRRPNTSFCFLDIRSPGLGDTAMYLCATSRKRGYNSPLHFGNGTRLTVT.

The chain uses TRBV7-8 and TRBJ2-7; D ambiguous. From germline, CDR1 is SGHVS and CDR2 FQNEAQ. The CDR3 spans 14 residues. The germline V and J ends were trimmed by 5 bases and 4 bases, with 15 bases remaining between them. Here the CDR3 reads CASSMERSLYEQYF. Written as DNA, the CDR3 is TGTGCCAGCAGCATGGAGAGATCGCTGTACGAGCAGTACTTC.